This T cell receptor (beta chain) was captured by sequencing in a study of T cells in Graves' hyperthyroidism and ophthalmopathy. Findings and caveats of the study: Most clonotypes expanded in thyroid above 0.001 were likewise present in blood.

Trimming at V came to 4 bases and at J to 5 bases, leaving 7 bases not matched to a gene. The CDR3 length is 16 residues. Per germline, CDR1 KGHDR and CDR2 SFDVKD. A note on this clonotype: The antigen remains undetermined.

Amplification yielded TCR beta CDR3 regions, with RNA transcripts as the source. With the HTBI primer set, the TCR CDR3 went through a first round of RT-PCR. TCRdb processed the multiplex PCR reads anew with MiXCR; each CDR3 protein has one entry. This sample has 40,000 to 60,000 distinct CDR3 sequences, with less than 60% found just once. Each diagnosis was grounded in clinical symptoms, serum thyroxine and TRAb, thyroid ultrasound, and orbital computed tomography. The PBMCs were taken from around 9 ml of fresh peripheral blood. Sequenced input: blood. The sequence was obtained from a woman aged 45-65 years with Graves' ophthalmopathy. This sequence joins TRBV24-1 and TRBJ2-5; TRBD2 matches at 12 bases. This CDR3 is CATSDPGLAGRETQYF. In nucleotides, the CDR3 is TGTGCCACCAGTGACCCAGGACTAGCGGGACGGGAGACCCAGTACTTC.